The 26 T cell receptor beta chains presented below share a single source sample, sequenced in a study of cytomegalovirus exposure and HLA in healthy donors. Repertoires were generated with immunoSEQ multiplex PCR, while TCRdb's copy carries only in-frame clones and drops some. The sample includes fewer than 90,000 clones, roughly 95% of them seen just once. Input material: PBMCs. The receptors come from a woman aged 18-30 years in good health and CMV-seropositive.

The V and J genes are TRBV14 and TRBJ1-1, with 7 bases identical to TRBD1. Germline V gives CDR1 SGHDN, CDR2 FVKESK. This CDR3 is 15 amino acids long. V lost 3 bases, J lost 1 base, and 5 bases stayed unmatched. Written as DNA, the CDR3 is TGTGCCAGCAGCCACGTCGGGACAGCGAACACTGAAGCTTTCTTT. Amino acid sequence: CASSHVGTANTEAFF.

The chain combines TRBV7-2 with TRBJ1-2; 10 positions match TRBD1. The CDR3 is 16 amino acids. Germline CDR1 is SGHTA and CDR2 is FQGNSA. J gave up 5 bases and V 5 bases, and 11 bases lay outside the gene matches. The CDR3 bases are TGTGCCAGCAGCCCGGGCCGGGACAGGGGTTTTTATGGCTACACCTTC. Amino acid sequence: CASSPGRDRGFYGYTF.

This clone showed up just once. V usage is TRBV4-1 and J usage is TRBJ1-2; TRBD1 matches at 7 bases. After removal of 0 bases from V and 3 bases from J, the junction contained 13 bases not matched to a gene. The CDR3 covers 18 residues. Germline V gene lookup returns CDR1 MGHRA and CDR2 YSYEKL. In DNA, the CDR3 is TGCGCCAGCAGCCAAGATTATGAGATCGACAGGGACCACTATGGCTACACCTTC. Its translation is CASSQDYEIDRDHYGYTF.

The chain uses TRBV7-8 and TRBJ2-1, with TRBD1 identical over 8 bases. V lost 0 bases to trimming and J lost 7 bases; unmatched junction nucleotides: 11. Germline loops: CDR1 SGHVS, CDR2 FQNEAQ. The CDR3 length is 17 residues. The CDR3 DNA follows: TGTGCCAGCAGCTTAGCAGTAGGGGGGACAGGTGGGAATGAGCAGTTCTTC. This encodes CASSLAVGGTGGNEQFF.

The chain recombines TRBV5-6 with TRBJ2-5; D may be TRBD1 (6 bases). The V gene's germline CDR1 is SGHDT and CDR2 YYEEEE. This CDR3 comprises 14 residues. The V end was cut by 5 bases, the J end by 2 bases, with 13 bases between. CDR3 bases: TGTGCCAGCAGGGTGCAGGGGAAACAAGAGACCCAGTACTTC. Its translation is CASRVQGKQETQYF.

The chain combines TRBV11-2 with TRBJ2-3; unclear D gene. The CDR3 extends over 15 amino acids. Germline V CDR1 and CDR2: SGHAT, FQNNGV. Trimming removed 1 base from V and 2 bases from J, with 10 bases in between. CDR3: CASSLAPGNTDTQYF. The CDR3 DNA is TGTGCCAGCAGCTTAGCGCCAGGCAACACAGATACGCAGTATTTT.

V is TRBV10-3 and J is TRBJ1-5, with TRBD1 matching 7 bases. Germline loops: CDR1 ENHRY, CDR2 SYGVKD. With V trimmed by 1 base and J by 0 bases, 6 bases remained unmatched. The CDR3 is 17 amino acids. CDR3 DNA sequence: TGTGCCATCAGTGAGTTCTCGGGGACAGTTAGCAATCAGCCCCAGCATTTT. Protein product: CAISEFSGTVSNQPQHF.

The chain combines TRBV4-1 with TRBJ2-7, with D maybe TRBD1 (6 bases). The CDR3 is 13 residues long. V was shortened by 4 bases and J by 1 base, with 8 bases between the two germline ends. Germline lookup yields CDR1 MGHRA and CDR2 YSYEKL. Here the CDR3 DNA reads TGCGCCAGCAGCCCCCAGGGGTCCTACGAGCAGTACTTC. Protein: CASSPQGSYEQYF.

The rearrangement uses TRBV4-1 and TRBJ1-1; no reliable D call. The germline V gene encodes CDR1 MGHRA and CDR2 YSYEKL. Trimming removed 1 base at V and 8 bases at J, with 14 bases between. This CDR3 spans 14 amino acids. Written as DNA, the CDR3 is TGCGCCAGCAGCCAAGGGTCCGGGTACCCCGAAGCTTTCTTT. Translating gives CASSQGSGYPEAFF.

The chain joins TRBV9 to TRBJ2-5; TRBD2 is a possible D gene (5 bases). CDR1 and CDR2 from the germline V gene are SGDLS and YYNGEE. V was cut by 4 bases and J by 7 bases, with 20 bases left in between. This CDR3 comprises 15 residues. The DNA for the CDR3 is TGTGCCAGCAGCCCCCGAGAGGGATCCTCAGGGACCCAGTACTTC. This translates into CASSPREGSSGTQYF.

The chain combines TRBV30 with TRBJ1-1; no reliable D call. The CDR3 is 14 amino acids. The V gene lost 2 bases and the J gene lost 5 bases, with 15 bases spanning the gap. Germline CDR1 GTSNPN, CDR2 SVGIG (reference sequence). As DNA, the CDR3 is TGTGCCTGGAGTCCCCCCCCCGGGAATACTGAAGCTTTCTTT. Translated, it gives CAWSPPPGNTEAFF.

This chain joins TRBV6-4 and TRBJ2-3, with 11 bases fitting TRBD2. CDR3 length: 15 residues. Trimming removed 4 bases from V and 2 bases from J; junction bases left unmatched: 2. Germline V gives CDR1 MRHNA, CDR2 SNTAGT. The CDR3 DNA reads as TGTGCCAGCAGTGCACTAGCGGGGGCCACAGATACGCAGTATTTT. Protein sequence: CASSALAGATDTQYF.

The chain is built from TRBV7-2 and TRBJ2-7, with D possibly TRBD1 on 6 matching bases. The ends were cut back, 1 base at V and 7 bases at J, with 11 bases in the middle. From germline, CDR1 is SGHTA and CDR2 FQGNSA. The CDR3 consists of 13 residues. The CDR3: CASSLDRRGEQYF. CDR3 DNA: TGTGCCAGCAGCTTAGACCGAAGGGGGGAGCAGTACTTC.

The chain joins TRBV11-3 to TRBJ1-3, with no clear D. This CDR3 is 14 amino acids long. The germline CDR1 and CDR2 sequences are SGHNT and YENEEA. V was shortened by 5 bases and J by 3 bases, with 11 bases between the two germline ends. The CDR3 here is CASSPNGFGNTIYF. The CDR3 nucleotides read TGTGCCAGCAGCCCAAATGGCTTTGGAAACACCATATATTTT.

The chain carries TRBV9 and TRBJ2-7, with TRBD1 identical over 7 bases. The CDR3 covers 15 residues. The J segment lost 1 base and the V segment lost 0 bases, leaving 4 bases of the junction unmatched. Germline lookup yields CDR1 SGDLS and CDR2 YYNGEE. CDR3 sequence reads: CASSVGGDSSYEQYF. Here the CDR3 DNA reads TGTGCCAGCAGCGTAGGAGGGGACAGTTCCTACGAGCAGTACTTC.

The chain employs TRBV5-1 and TRBJ2-3; a weak D match, TRBD1 (6 bases). Trimming removed 7 bases at V and 7 bases at J, with 25 bases between. CDR1 is SGHRS and CDR2 is YFSETQ in the germline V gene. This CDR3 region has 16 residues. The CDR3 DNA sequence: TGCGCCAGCCAACACTTGTCCGGGACACCTTCGAATACGCAGTATTTT. This codes for CASQHLSGTPSNTQYF.

The rearrangement joins TRBV5-6 to TRBJ2-1, with 13 bases matching TRBD2. V trimming: 1 base; J trimming: 6 bases; junction bases outside the gene matches: 7. Germline V gives CDR1 SGHDT, CDR2 YYEEEE. The CDR3 contains 17 residues. This chain's CDR3 is CASSLLLAGGKSNEQFF. CDR3 bases: TGTGCCAGCAGCTTGTTACTAGCGGGGGGGAAAAGCAATGAGCAGTTCTTC.

The rearrangement uses TRBV28 and TRBJ2-7; D remains unclear. Germline loops: CDR1 MDHEN, CDR2 SYDVKM. Trimming removed 5 bases from V and 5 bases from J, with 13 bases in between. The CDR3 is 13 amino acids. In DNA form, the CDR3 reads TGTGCCAGCAGTGCCCCAAATCAGAACGAGCAGTACTTC. Translated, it gives CASSAPNQNEQYF.

This clone was observed a few times. V gene TRBV6-1 combines with J gene TRBJ1-1; D gene ambiguous. Germline loops: CDR1 MNHNS, CDR2 SASEGT. The V end was cut by 6 bases, the J end by 2 bases, with 10 bases between. The CDR3 totals 13 residues. CDR3 region: CASRFGENTEAFF. The CDR3, as DNA: TGTGCCAGCAGATTTGGAGAAAACACTGAAGCTTTCTTT.

CDR3 in DNA: TGTGCCATTCGCGGGAGCTCCTACGAGCAGTACTTC. This gives the protein CAIRGSSYEQYF. V usage is TRBV10-3 and J usage is TRBJ2-7; 7 bases match TRBD2. Germline CDR1 and CDR2: ENHRY and SYGVKD. The CDR3 runs 12 residues. V shed 9 bases and J 0 bases; nucleotides not matched to a gene: 2.

This CDR3 is CASSLDSNYGYTF. The CDR3 DNA reads TGTGCCAGCAGCTTAGACTCGAACTATGGCTACACCTTC. This chain uses TRBV7-9 with TRBJ1-2; the D is unclear. Germline CDR1 SEHNR, CDR2 FQNEAQ (reference sequence). V lost 1 base to trimming and J lost 2 bases, with 5 bases between them. The CDR3 is 13 amino acids.

This chain links TRBV7-9 with TRBJ1-1; D not resolved. Germline V gene data show CDR1 as SEHNR and CDR2 as FQNEAQ (reference sequence). V lost 1 base to trimming and J lost 11 bases, with 11 bases between them. The CDR3 consists of 12 residues. CDR3 sequence: CASSLETGGAFF. The DNA of the CDR3 is TGTGCCAGCAGCTTAGAGACCGGCGGGGCTTTCTTT.

The genes are TRBV30 and TRBJ1-4; the D gene is possibly TRBD1 (5 bases). The CDR3 totals 14 residues. Germline V CDR1 and CDR2: GTSNPN, SVGIG (reference sequence). Trimming cost V 8 bases and J 5 bases, with 18 bases left between them. The CDR3 here is CALEPPGGNEKLFF. The CDR3 DNA is TGTGCCCTGGAGCCACCCGGGGGGAATGAAAAACTGTTTTTT.

The chain uses TRBV4-2 and TRBJ2-7; 8 nucleotides match TRBD2. The CDR3 length is 15 residues. The trim removed 8 bases at V and 0 bases at J, leaving 9 bases unmatched. Germline loops: CDR1 LGHNA, CDR2 YNFKEQ. The CDR3, as DNA: TGTGCCAGCGTTCCCGGGGGGGGGTTCTCCTACGAGCAGTACTTC. This encodes CASVPGGGFSYEQYF.

Turning to this clone: The DNA is omitted, as the CDR3 cannot be located on it reliably, and the CDR3 follows TCRdb's listing. The chain is built from TRBV5-1 and TRBJ2-3; TRBD1 is the table's D call, not checked against the DNA. Germline CDR1 SGHRS, CDR2 YFSETQ. Ends included, the CDR3 has 13 residues. The CDR3 sequence: CASSFVGAGAKYF.

The CDR3 sequence is CASSIGTGTGEQYF. CDR3 bases: TGTGCCAGTAGTATAGGGACAGGGACTGGGGAGCAGTACTTC. The V gene is TRBV19, the J gene TRBJ2-7, with 8 bases that match TRBD1. Germline trimming cut 1 base from V and 7 bases from J; bases unmatched to any gene: 6. The CDR3 totals 14 residues. Germline CDR1 and CDR2: LNHDA and SQIVND (reference sequence).